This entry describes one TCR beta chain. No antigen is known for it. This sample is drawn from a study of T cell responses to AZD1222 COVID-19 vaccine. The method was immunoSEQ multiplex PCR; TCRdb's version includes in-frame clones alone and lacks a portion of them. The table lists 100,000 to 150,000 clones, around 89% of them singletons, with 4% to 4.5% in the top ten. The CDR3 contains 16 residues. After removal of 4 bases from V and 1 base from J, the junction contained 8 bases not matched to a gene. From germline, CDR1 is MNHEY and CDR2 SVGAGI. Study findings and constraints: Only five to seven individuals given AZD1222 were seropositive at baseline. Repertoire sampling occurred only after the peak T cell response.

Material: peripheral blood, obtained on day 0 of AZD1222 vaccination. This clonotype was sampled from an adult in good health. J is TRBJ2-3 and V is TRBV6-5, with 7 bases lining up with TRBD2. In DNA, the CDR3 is TGTGCCAGCAGTTCCCTCGGGAGGTCGGGCACAGATACGCAGTATTTT. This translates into CASSSLGRSGTDTQYF.